This TCR beta chain stems from a study of shared clonotypes between healthy human individuals. Naive CD4+ cells were CD45RA-selected; the remaining cells were memory. Assay used: immunoSEQ multiplex PCR; TCRdb lists only in-frame clones, some missing. The table records about 2.4 million clones, over 85% of them present only once. The germline V and J ends were trimmed by 4 bases and 3 bases, with 28 bases remaining between them. The CDR3 extends over 19 amino acids. Germline-derived CDR1 and CDR2 are SGHVS and FQNEAQ. The chain carries TRBV7-8 and TRBJ2-7; tentatively, D is TRBD1 (5 bases). The receptor comes from a man in his late teens or twenties in good health. Some clones in this sample may be carry-over from other donors' samples. Material: naive CD4+ T cells from PBMCs. Documented subset: CD45RA+ positively selected. Here the CDR3 DNA reads TGTGCCAGCAGCTCTTTTCCGGGCCGACAGAGCTCCCCGAGCTACGAGCAGTACTTC. It encodes CASSSFPGRQSSPSYEQYF.